This T cell receptor (beta chain) originates from a study of shared clonotypes between healthy human individuals. Background on the study: Three CD4 naive, three CD4 memory, two CD8 naive and one CD8 memory plate were used per donor.

Naive CD8 populations comprised CD45RO-negative cells positively selected for CCR7, excluding terminally differentiated effector memory CD45RA+ cells. Participating donors were healthy, HIV-negative adults free of recent acute infections or vaccinations. Adults of Caucasian background living in Nashville, Tennessee made up all donors. Original methodology: Junction-only immunoSEQ data arrived without quality scores, meaning filtering differed. Using immunoSEQ multiplex PCR, the repertoire was profiled, and TCRdb retains in-frame clones only, with some absent. V and J calls and clone size are given by that table; D and trimming were obtained from the DNA. The sample carries under 700,000 clones, around 95% recorded once. A word on this clone: Other nucleotide sequences in the sample specify the same CDR3.

Trimming pared 6 bases from V and 5 bases from J, leaving 14 bases between. In germline, CDR1 is MNHEY, CDR2 SMNVEV (reference sequence). The length of the CDR3 is 13 residues. The sequenced material came from naive CD8+ T cells sorted from blood. This receptor was obtained from a woman younger than 45 in good health. V gene TRBV27 combines with J gene TRBJ2-7; D gene uncertain. In DNA form, the CDR3 reads TGTGCCAGCAGCTTACGACTCTATCACGAGCAGTACTTC. Translated: CASSLRLYHEQYF.